This T cell receptor (beta chain) derives from a study of blood T cell repertoires in COVID-19. The CDR3 runs 13 residues. With V trimmed by 6 bases and J by 5 bases, 3 bases remained unmatched. From germline, CDR1 is MNHEY and CDR2 SMNVEV (reference sequence). In terms of age and location, participants ranged from roughly 18 to 90 years and lived in about 25 US areas. Assignment of participants to cohorts was predicated upon participant-reported clinical history. Two negative PCRs, clearance, or symptom resolution had been documented for recovered Cohort 3 donors. Source study methods: Scientists estimated how many nucleated cells there were by amplifying reference gene primers. The repertoire was sequenced with immunoSEQ multiplex PCR; TCRdb's copy has only in-frame clones and lacks some. That table gives V, J and clone size, and the DNA gave D and trimming. The data show approximately 280,000 clones, 86% seen once.

There are a few counts of this clone. The TCR comes from a woman aged 18-29 years who had recovered from COVID-19. The chain combines TRBV27 with TRBJ2-7; TRBD1 aligns across 11 bases. Source material: PBMCs or T cells enriched from blood (not recorded which). The CDR3 sequence: CASSSGQGDEQYF. DNA of the CDR3: TGTGCCAGCAGCTCGGGACAGGGGGACGAGCAGTACTTC.